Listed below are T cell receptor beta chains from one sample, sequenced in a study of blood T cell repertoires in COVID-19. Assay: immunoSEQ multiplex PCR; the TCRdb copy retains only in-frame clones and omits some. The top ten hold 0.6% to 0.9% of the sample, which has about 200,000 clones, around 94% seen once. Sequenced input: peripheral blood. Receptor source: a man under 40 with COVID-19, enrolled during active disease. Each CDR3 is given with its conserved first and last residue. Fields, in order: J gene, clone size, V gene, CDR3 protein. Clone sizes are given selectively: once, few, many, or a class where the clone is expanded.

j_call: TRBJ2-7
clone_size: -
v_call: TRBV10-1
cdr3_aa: CASSEWGQGGEQYF

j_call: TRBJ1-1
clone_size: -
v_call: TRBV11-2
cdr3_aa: CASSLDRVAGPNTEAFF

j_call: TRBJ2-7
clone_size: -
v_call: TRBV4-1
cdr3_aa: CASSQRGGGGYSYEQYF

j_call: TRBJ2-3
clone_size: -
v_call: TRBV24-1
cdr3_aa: CATSDGTPTDTQYF

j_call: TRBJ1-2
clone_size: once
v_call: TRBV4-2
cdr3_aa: CASSQETANYGYTF

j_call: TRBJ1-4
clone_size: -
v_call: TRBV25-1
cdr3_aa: CASSDSPGRQANEKLFF

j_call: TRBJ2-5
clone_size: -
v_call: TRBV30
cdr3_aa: CAWRPDRGRQETQYF

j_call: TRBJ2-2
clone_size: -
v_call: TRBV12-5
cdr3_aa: CASGLLQLNTGELFF

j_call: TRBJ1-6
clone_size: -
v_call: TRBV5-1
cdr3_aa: CASTEFGSYNSPLHF

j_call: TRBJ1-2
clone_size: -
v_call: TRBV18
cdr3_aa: CASSPINTGGADGYTF

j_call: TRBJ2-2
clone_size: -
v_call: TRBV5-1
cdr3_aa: CASSSTGVGTGELFF

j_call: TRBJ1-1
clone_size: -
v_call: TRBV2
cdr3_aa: CASSRLTVNTEAFF

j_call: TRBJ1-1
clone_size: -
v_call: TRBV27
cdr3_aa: CASSLSYGTGSPEAFF

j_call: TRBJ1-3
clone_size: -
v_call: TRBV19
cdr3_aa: CASSASAGGGNTIYF

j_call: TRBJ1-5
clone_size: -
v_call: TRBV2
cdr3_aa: CASRGPQRDQPQHF

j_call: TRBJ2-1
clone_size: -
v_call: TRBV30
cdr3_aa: CAWSAGMTEQFF

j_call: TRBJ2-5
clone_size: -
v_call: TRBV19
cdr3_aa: CASSAADQETQYF

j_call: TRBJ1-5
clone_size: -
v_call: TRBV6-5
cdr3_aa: CASRDGTGGFQPQHF

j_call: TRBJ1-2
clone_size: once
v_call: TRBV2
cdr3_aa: CASSPGQGVGGYTF

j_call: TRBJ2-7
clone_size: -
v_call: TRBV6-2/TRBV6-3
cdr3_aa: CASSPGLAGAAYEQYF